This T cell receptor beta chain was identified in a study of shared clonotypes between healthy human individuals. Study-level findings and limits: Estimated clonotype richness was generally higher in naive than memory subsets.

Clones were read by immunoSEQ multiplex PCR, and TCRdb kept only the in-frame ones, dropping some. The table lists some 2,500,000 clones, 85% to 95% of them singletons. Details on this clone: Antigen specificity is unknown.

The CDR3 totals 14 residues. Germline V gives CDR1 SGHDN, CDR2 FVKESK. Between the trimmed V and J ends, which lost 1 base and 5 bases, there was a span of 11 bases. The sequence came from a young man in good health. Some clones in this sample may be carry-over from other donors' samples. The chain is built from TRBV14 and TRBJ2-5; D is perhaps TRBD1 (5 bases). The material sequenced was naive CD4+ T cells from PBMCs. As for subset: CD45RA+ positively selected. The chain's CDR3 is CASSQAGLGETQYF. The CDR3 DNA sequence: TGTGCCAGCAGCCAAGCAGGGCTCGGTGAGACCCAGTACTTC.